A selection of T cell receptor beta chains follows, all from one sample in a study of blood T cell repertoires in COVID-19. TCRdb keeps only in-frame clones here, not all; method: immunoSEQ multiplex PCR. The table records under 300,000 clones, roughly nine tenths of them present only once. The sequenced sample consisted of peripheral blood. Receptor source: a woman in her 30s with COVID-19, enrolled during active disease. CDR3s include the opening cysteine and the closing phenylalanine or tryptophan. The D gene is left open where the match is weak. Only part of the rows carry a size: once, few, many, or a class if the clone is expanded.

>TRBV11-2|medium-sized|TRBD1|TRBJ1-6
CASSLEGGTGGYSPLHF
TGTGCCAGCAGCTTAGAGGGAGGGACAGGGGGCTATTCACCCCTCCACTTT
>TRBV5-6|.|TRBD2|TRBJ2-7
CASSLGAGGPYEQYF
TGTGCCAGCAGCTTGGGAGCGGGGGGGCCCTACGAGCAGTACTTC
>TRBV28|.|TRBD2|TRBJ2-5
CASSRLAGTQETQYF
TGTGCCAGCAGCCGACTAGCGGGGACCCAAGAGACCCAGTACTTC
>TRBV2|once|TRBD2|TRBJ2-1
CASSALGGGGEGEQFF
TGTGCCAGCAGTGCCTTAGGCGGGGGGGGAGAGGGTGAGCAGTTCTTC
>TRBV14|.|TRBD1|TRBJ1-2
CASSLGTDFYGYTF
TGTGCCAGCAGCCTCGGGACAGATTTCTATGGCTACACCTTC
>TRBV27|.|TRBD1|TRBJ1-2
CASSPTGGTSRGYTF
TGTGCCAGCAGTCCGACAGGGGGAACGTCTCGAGGCTACACCTTC
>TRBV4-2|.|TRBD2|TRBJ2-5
CASSPLSGGFAETQYF
TGTGCCAGCAGCCCTCTTAGCGGGGGGTTTGCAGAGACCCAGTACTTC
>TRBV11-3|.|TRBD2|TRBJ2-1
CASSPGLAGSEQFF
TGTGCCAGCAGCCCGGGACTAGCAGGTAGTGAGCAGTTCTTC
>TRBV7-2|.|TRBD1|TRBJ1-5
CASSSNLGTGDRFNQPQHF
TGTGCCAGCAGCTCGAACCTCGGGACAGGGGATCGATTCAATCAGCCCCAGCATTTT
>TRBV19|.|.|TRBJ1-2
CASFRGAHGYTF
TGTGCCAGTTTTCGGGGGGCGCATGGCTACACCTTC
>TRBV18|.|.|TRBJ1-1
CASSPVKGVNTEAFF
TGTGCCAGCTCACCCGTCAAGGGAGTTAACACTGAAGCTTTCTTT
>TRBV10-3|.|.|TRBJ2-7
CAIKDRLSYEQYF
TGTGCCATCAAAGACAGGCTATCCTACGAGCAGTACTTC
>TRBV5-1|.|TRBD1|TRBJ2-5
CASSLGSGQGGRETQYF
TGCGCCAGCAGCTTGGGGTCCGGACAGGGCGGCCGGGAGACCCAGTACTTC
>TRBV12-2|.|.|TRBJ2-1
CASRGSGDRSYNEQFF
TGTGCAAGTCGAGGTAGCGGGGATCGCTCCTACAATGAGCAGTTCTTC
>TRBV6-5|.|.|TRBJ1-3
CASSYSTGNTIYF
TGTGCCAGCAGTTACTCTACAGGAAACACCATATATTTT
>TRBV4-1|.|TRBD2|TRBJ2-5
CASSQGVAGGRVETQYF
TGCGCCAGCAGCCAAGGAGTGGCGGGGGGGAGAGTAGAGACCCAGTACTTC
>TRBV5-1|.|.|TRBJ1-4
CASSLGDILRANEKLFF
TGCGCCAGCAGCTTGGGGGACATTTTAAGGGCTAATGAAAAACTGTTTTTT
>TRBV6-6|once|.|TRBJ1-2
CASSYGGQNYGYTF
TGTGCCAGCAGTTACGGCGGGCAAAACTATGGCTACACCTTC
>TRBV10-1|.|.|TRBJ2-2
CASSGLVTGELFF
TGCGCCAGCAGTGGACTAGTCACCGGGGAGCTGTTTTTT
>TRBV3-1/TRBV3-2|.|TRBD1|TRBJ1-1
CASSLSQGGEAFF
TGTGCCAGCAGCCTATCTCAGGGGGGTGAAGCTTTCTTT
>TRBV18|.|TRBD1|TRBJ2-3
CASSTPDRGWGDTQYF
TGTGCCAGCTCAACCCCGGACAGGGGCTGGGGAGATACGCAGTATTTT
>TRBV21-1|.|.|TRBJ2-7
CASSKGPRYEQYF
TGTGCCAGCAGCAAAGGACCGAGGTACGAGCAGTACTTC
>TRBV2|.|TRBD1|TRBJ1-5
CASSHRDRVNQPQHF
TGTGCCAGCAGCCACCGGGACAGGGTTAATCAGCCCCAGCATTTT
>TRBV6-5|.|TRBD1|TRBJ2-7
CASLGGSYEQYF
TGTGCCAGCCTAGGGGGCAGCTACGAGCAGTACTTC
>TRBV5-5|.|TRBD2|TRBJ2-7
CASSITSGGAYEQYF
TGTGCCAGCAGCATAACTAGCGGGGGGGCTTACGAGCAGTACTTC
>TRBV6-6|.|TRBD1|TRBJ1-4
CASSYATGVNEKLFF
TGTGCCAGCAGTTACGCGACAGGGGTTAATGAAAAACTGTTTTTT
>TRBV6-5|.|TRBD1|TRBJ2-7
CASSFPGQGNEQYF
TGTGCCAGCAGTTTTCCGGGACAGGGGAACGAGCAGTACTTC
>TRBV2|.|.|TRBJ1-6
CASSTGTSYNSPLHF
TGTGCCAGCAGTACAGGGACCTCCTATAATTCACCCCTCCACTTT
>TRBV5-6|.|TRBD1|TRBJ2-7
CASSLDRGYEQYF
TGTGCCAGCAGCTTGGACAGGGGCTACGAGCAGTACTTC
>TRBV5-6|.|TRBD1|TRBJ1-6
CASSSDRGWSPLHF
TGTGCCAGCAGCTCGGACAGGGGTTGGTCACCCCTCCACTTT
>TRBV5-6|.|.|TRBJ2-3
CASRKGRDTDTQYF
TGTGCCAGCAGGAAGGGGCGGGACACAGATACGCAGTATTTT
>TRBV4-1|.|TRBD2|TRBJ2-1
CASSPLAGDEEQFF
TGCGCCAGCAGCCCTCTGGCGGGGGACGAAGAGCAGTTCTTC
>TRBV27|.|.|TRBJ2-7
CASRTVYEQYF
TGTGCCAGCAGAACAGTCTACGAGCAGTACTTC
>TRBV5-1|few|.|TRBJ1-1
CASSLGWAREAFF
TGCGCCAGCAGCTTGGGATGGGCACGTGAAGCTTTCTTT
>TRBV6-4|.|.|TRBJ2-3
CASSDSQIGTDTQYF
TGTGCCAGCAGTGACTCCCAGATTGGCACAGATACGCAGTATTTT
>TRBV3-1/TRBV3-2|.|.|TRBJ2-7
CASSQVLVLGGSGYEQYF
TGTGCCAGCAGCCAAGTACTAGTATTAGGGGGATCGGGCTACGAGCAGTACTTC
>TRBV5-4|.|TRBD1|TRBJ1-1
CASSLSDRGVEAFF
TGTGCCAGCAGCTTGTCAGACAGGGGCGTTGAAGCTTTCTTT